A single sample is the source of the 9 T cell receptor beta chains below, sequenced in a study of OX40 agonist ivuxolimab in advanced cancers. Assay used: immunoSEQ multiplex PCR; TCRdb lists only in-frame clones, some missing. Of about 83,000 clones in the sample, approximately 90% were seen once. Sequencing used CD4+ or CD8+ T cells sorted from blood, obtained in a trial of the OX40 agonist ivuxolimab. Receptor source: an adult with an advanced solid tumor such as melanoma, head and neck, liver or kidney cancer.

The V and J genes are TRBV18 and TRBJ1-5; 9 nucleotides align to TRBD1. V lost 6 bases, J lost 3 bases, and 9 bases stayed unmatched. CDR3 length equals 16 residues. CDR1 and CDR2 from the germline V gene are KGHSH and LQKENI. CDR3 residues: CASSRSGQGFNQPQHF. DNA of the CDR3: TGTGCCAGCTCGCGATCGGGACAGGGCTTCAATCAGCCCCAGCATTTT.

The chain links TRBV5-1 to TRBJ1-2; D is uncertain. CDR1 is SGHRS and CDR2 is YFSETQ in the germline V gene. With 4 bases removed from V and 3 bases from J, the gap between germline ends came to 10 bases. CDR3 length: 13 amino acids. As DNA, the CDR3 is TGCGCCAGCAGCCTATATGGGGACTATGGCTACACCTTC. It encodes CASSLYGDYGYTF.

The V and J genes are TRBV5-1 and TRBJ1-1; a possible D gene is TRBD1 (5 bases). The CDR3 covers 15 residues. Germline V gene lookup returns CDR1 SGHRS and CDR2 YFSETQ. The V end lost 0 bases, the J end lost 0 bases, and 9 bases lay between the germline ends. The CDR3 loop is CASSLGTLMNTEAFF. For the CDR3, the DNA is TGCGCCAGCAGCTTGGGGACACTCATGAACACTGAAGCTTTCTTT.

This chain links TRBV5-8 with TRBJ2-7; 7 positions match TRBD1. The CDR3 runs 15 residues. V trimming: 4 bases; J trimming: 4 bases; junction bases outside the gene matches: 11. Germline CDR1 and CDR2: SGHTS and YDEGEE. The DNA for the CDR3 is TGTGCCAGCAGCGCCCGGGACAGAGTAGAATACGAGCAGTACTTC. Amino acid sequence: CASSARDRVEYEQYF.

V is TRBV28 and J is TRBJ1-5, with D tentatively TRBD1 (5 bases). The CDR3 is made up of 17 amino acids. Per the germline V gene, CDR1 is MDHEN and CDR2 is SYDVKM. The V and J ends lost 5 bases and 5 bases respectively, with 22 bases between them. The chain's CDR3 is CASSPQGGRRDYQPQHF. CDR3 coding DNA: TGTGCCAGCAGTCCTCAGGGAGGTCGCAGGGATTATCAGCCCCAGCATTTT.

The chain links TRBV19 to TRBJ1-5, with D hard to call. Germline assignment: CDR1 LNHDA and CDR2 SQIVND (reference sequence). This CDR3 spans 14 amino acids. Trimming stripped 6 bases from V and 5 bases from J, with 14 bases between. CDR3 region: CASSPGRRDQPQHF. DNA of the CDR3: TGTGCCAGTAGCCCGGGGAGGAGGGATCAGCCCCAGCATTTT.

The chain joins TRBV6-1 to TRBJ1-4, with a possible D match to TRBD1 (6 bases). V lost 6 bases to trimming and J lost 6 bases, with 14 bases between them. Germline values: CDR1 MNHNS, CDR2 SASEGT. CDR3 size: 14 residues. CDR3: CASSSRQVYEKLFF. CDR3 sequence (DNA): TGTGCCAGCAGCTCCCGACAGGTTTATGAAAAACTGTTTTTT.

The chain joins TRBV18 to TRBJ2-7; tentative D call: TRBD2 (6 bases). From germline, CDR1 is KGHSH and CDR2 LQKENI. V was cut by 2 bases and J by 4 bases, with 15 bases left in between. The CDR3 has 15 amino acids. The CDR3 here is CASSPRETSRYEQYF. The CDR3 nucleotides read TGTGCCAGCTCACCAAGAGAGACTAGTAGGTACGAGCAGTACTTC.

V usage is TRBV5-4 and J usage is TRBJ2-3; 7 nucleotides align to TRBD2. Germline loops: CDR1 SGHNT, CDR2 YYREEE (reference sequence). CDR3 length: 13 residues. V shed 3 bases, J shed 6 bases, and the junction held 4 bases outside the gene matches. Here the CDR3 reads CASSSTSADTQYF. CDR3 DNA sequence: TGTGCCAGCAGCTCAACTAGCGCCGATACGCAGTATTTT.